This note documents a single TCR beta chain sequence. This entry is derived from a study of long-term antiretroviral therapy in people with HIV. Survey-level immunoSEQ v3.0 assays were run. Produced via immunoSEQ multiplex PCR; TCRdb's table is partial and in-frame only. This table has some 25,000 clones, around 85% appearing once. PBMC samples from each donor numbered at least one pre-ART and at least two post-ART. Here the sequenced sample was unsorted PBMCs, taken 0.7 years before starting antiretroviral therapy. The source is a man aged 30 to 39 with HIV.

CDR3 in DNA: TGTGCCAGCAGCTGGGGGGCAGGGGGCGCGATCGGGGAGCTGTTTTTT. This gives the protein CASSWGAGGAIGELFF. The V and J genes are TRBV5-4 and TRBJ2-2, with TRBD1 matching 8 bases. Losses at the gene ends were 3 bases for V and 7 bases for J; bases not matched to a gene: 11. The CDR3 is 16 amino acids. Germline V gives CDR1 SGHNT, CDR2 YYREEE (reference sequence).